This entry describes one T cell receptor (beta chain). What it recognizes is unknown. TCRdb called the reads again in MiXCR, with one record for every CDR3 protein. The sample lists 100,000 or so distinct CDR3 sequences, less than 30% occurring once. The data were obtained in a study of T cell repertoires in cytomegalovirus infection. Overall study context: Epitope selection comprised recently identified HLA-C-restricted CMV epitopes and well-studied HLA-B-restricted CMV epitopes. Carrying CMV and the relevant HLA type showed in public TCR beta signatures.

Per germline, CDR1 SGHVT and CDR2 SQSDAQ. V was pared by 5 bases and J by 2 bases, with 15 bases between. The CDR3 runs to 16 residues. Notes on the study in general: Of the TCR beta families, the public ones yielded a cumulative frequency that identified carriers of CMV plus the relevant HLA. Within the response measured ex vivo, HLA-C-restricted CMV-specific TCR beta clonotypes were dominant.

The source was CD8+ T cells from cultured PBMCs, collected from culture after CMV antigen stimulation. This TCR was sampled from a human donor in good health (CMV status not recorded). Some clones in this sample may be carry-over from other donors' samples. The chain joins TRBV7-4 to TRBJ2-2, with D tentatively TRBD1 (6 bases). CDR3 in amino acids: CASSPADSGNTGELFF. The CDR3 DNA reads as TGTGCCAGCAGCCCCGCGGACAGCGGTAACACCGGGGAGCTGTTTTTT.